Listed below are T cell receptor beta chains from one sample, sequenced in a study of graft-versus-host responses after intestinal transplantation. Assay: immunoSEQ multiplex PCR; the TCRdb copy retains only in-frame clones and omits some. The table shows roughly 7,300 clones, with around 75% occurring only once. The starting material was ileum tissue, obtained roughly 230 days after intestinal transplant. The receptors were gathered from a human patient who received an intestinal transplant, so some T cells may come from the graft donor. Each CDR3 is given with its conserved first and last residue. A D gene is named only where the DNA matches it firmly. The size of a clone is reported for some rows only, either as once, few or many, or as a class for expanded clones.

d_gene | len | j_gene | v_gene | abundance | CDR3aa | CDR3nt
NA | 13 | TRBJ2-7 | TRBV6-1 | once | CASSEDHRRGQYF | TGTGCCAGCAGTGAAGACCATCGGCGGGGGCAGTACTTC
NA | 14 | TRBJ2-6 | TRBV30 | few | CAWSVGAGANVLTF | TGTGCCTGGAGTGTAGGGGCTGGGGCCAACGTCCTGACTTTC
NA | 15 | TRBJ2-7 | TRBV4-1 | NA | CASSQAAGPSYEQYF | TGCGCCAGCAGCCAAGCGGCAGGGCCCTCCTACGAGCAGTACTTC
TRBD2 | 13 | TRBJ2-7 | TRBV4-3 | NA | CASSPGLAREQYF | TGCGCCAGCAGCCCCGGACTAGCCCGCGAGCAGTACTTC
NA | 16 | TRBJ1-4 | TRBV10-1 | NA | CASSTNLTGPNEKLFF | TGCGCCAGCAGTACCAATTTGACAGGACCTAATGAAAAACTGTTTTTT
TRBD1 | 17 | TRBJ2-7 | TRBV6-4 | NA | CASSDLAWTGVPYEQYF | TGTGCCAGCAGTGACTTAGCCTGGACAGGGGTCCCCTACGAGCAGTACTTC
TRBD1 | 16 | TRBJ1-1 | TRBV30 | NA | CAWSNRGRAGNTEAFF | TGTGCCTGGAGCAACAGGGGACGGGCGGGGAACACTGAAGCTTTCTTT
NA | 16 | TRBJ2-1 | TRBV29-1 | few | CSVEGATDSSYNEQFF | TGCAGCGTTGAGGGGGCGACAGATTCCTCCTACAATGAGCAGTTCTTC
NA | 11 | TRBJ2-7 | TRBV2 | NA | CASTSLYEQYF | TGTGCCAGCACTAGTTTGTACGAGCAGTACTTC
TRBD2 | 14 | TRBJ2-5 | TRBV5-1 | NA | CASSFAGGQETQYF | TGCGCCAGCAGCTTTGCGGGGGGGCAGGAGACCCAGTACTTC
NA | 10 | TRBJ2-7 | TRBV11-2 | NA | CASSSTEQYF | TGTGCCAGCAGCTCCACTGAGCAGTACTTC
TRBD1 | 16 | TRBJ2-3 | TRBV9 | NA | CASSVASGQYTDTQYF | TGTGCCAGCAGCGTAGCATCGGGACAGTACACAGATACGCAGTATTTT
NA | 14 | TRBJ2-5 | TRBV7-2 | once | CASSLSLAGETQYF | TGTGCCAGCAGCTTAAGCCTAGCCGGCGAGACCCAGTACTTC
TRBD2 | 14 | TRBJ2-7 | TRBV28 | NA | CASSPSGLYTEQYF | TGTGCCAGCAGTCCTAGCGGCCTCTACACCGAGCAGTACTTC
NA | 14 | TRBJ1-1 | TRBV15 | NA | CATSVDRSNSEAFF | TGTGCCACCAGCGTTGACAGATCGAATTCTGAAGCTTTCTTT
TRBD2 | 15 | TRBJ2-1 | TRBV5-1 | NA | CASSLSSGHSDEQFF | TGCGCCAGCAGCTTGTCTAGCGGCCATTCCGATGAGCAGTTCTTC
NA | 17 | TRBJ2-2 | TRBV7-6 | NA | CASSLYEKGYYTGELFF | TGTGCCAGCAGCTTATATGAGAAGGGGTATTACACCGGGGAGCTGTTTTTT
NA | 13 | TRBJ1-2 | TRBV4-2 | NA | CASSQDIPRSYTF | TGTGCCAGCAGCCAAGACATTCCGAGGAGCTACACCTTC
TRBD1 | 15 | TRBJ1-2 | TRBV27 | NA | CASSHLTGGVGGYTF | TGTGCCAGCAGTCACCTTACAGGGGGCGTCGGGGGCTACACCTTC
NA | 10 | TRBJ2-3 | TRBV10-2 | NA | CASSADTQYF | TGCGCCAGCAGCGCAGATACGCAGTATTTT
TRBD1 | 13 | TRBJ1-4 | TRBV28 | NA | CASSPGGAEKLFF | TGTGCCAGCAGTCCAGGGGGCGCGGAAAAACTGTTTTTT
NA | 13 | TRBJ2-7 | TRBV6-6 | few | CASSYNSPYEQYF | TGTGCCAGCAGTTACAACAGTCCCTACGAGCAGTACTTC
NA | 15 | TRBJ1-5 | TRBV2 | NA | CASRSDQGSGQPQHF | TGTGCCAGCAGGAGCGACCAGGGGTCGGGTCAGCCCCAGCATTTT
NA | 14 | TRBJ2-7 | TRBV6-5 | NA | CASSYSDYSYEQYF | TGTGCCAGCAGTTACTCCGACTACTCCTACGAGCAGTACTTC
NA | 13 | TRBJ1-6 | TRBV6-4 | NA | CASSEEVNSPLHF | TGTGCCAGCAGTGAAGAGGTTAATTCACCCCTCCACTTT
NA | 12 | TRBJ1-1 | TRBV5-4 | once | CASSRGDTEAFF | TGTGCCAGCAGCCGCGGGGACACTGAAGCTTTCTTT
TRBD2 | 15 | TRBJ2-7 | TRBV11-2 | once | CASSSLAGGPYEQYF | TGTGCCAGCAGCTCACTAGCGGGGGGACCCTACGAGCAGTACTTC
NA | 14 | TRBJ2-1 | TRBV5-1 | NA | CASSFSGSYNEQFF | TGCGCCAGCAGCTTTAGCGGCTCCTACAATGAGCAGTTCTTC
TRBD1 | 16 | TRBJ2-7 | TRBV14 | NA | CASSQDDRGTPYEQYF | TGTGCCAGCAGCCAAGATGACAGGGGAACCCCCTACGAGCAGTACTTC
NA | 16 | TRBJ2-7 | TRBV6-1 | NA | CASSDPTRSRTYEQYF | TGTGCCAGCAGTGACCCCACCCGGAGCCGGACTTACGAGCAGTACTTC
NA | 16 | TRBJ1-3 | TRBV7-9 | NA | CASSLTGTHSGNTIYF | TGTGCCAGCAGCTTAACCGGGACACACTCTGGAAACACCATATATTTT
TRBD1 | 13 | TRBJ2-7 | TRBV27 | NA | CASSLQTGGEQYF | TGTGCCAGCAGTTTACAGACAGGGGGCGAGCAGTACTTC
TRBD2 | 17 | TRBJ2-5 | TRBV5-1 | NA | CASSLRANLAGEETQYF | TGCGCCAGCAGCTTGAGGGCTAACCTAGCGGGAGAAGAGACCCAGTACTTC
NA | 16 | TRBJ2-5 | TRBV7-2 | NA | CASGEQAGIAQETQYF | TGTGCCAGCGGGGAACAGGCGGGGATAGCGCAAGAGACCCAGTACTTC
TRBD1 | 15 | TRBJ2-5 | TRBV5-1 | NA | CASSPAGQGVETQYF | TGCGCCAGCAGCCCGGCGGGACAGGGCGTCGAGACCCAGTACTTC
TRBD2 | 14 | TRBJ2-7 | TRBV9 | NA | CASNGGLATYEQYF | TGTGCCAGCAACGGGGGGTTAGCCACCTACGAGCAGTACTTC
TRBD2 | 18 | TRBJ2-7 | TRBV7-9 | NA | CASSIQTSGSPRVCEQYF | TGTGCCAGCAGTATCCAGACTAGCGGGAGCCCTCGGGTCTGCGAGCAGTACTTC
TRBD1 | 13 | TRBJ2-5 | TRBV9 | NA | CASSRDSQETQYF | TGTGCCAGCAGCCGGGACAGTCAAGAGACCCAGTACTTC
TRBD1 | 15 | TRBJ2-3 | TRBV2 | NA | CASSQRTGGTDTQYF | TGTGCCAGCAGTCAACGGACAGGGGGCACAGATACGCAGTATTTT
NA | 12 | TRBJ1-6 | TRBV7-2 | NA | CASSLGGAPLHF | TGTGCCAGCAGCTTAGGGGGCGCACCCCTCCACTTT
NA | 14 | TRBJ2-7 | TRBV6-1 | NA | CASSLGVSSYEQYF | TGTGCCAGCAGTTTAGGGGTCAGCTCCTACGAGCAGTACTTC
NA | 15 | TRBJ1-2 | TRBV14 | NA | CASSTNLTVTYGYTF | TGTGCCAGCAGCACAAATCTGACAGTCACATATGGCTACACCTTC
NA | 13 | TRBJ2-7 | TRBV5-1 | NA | CASSFWGLDEQYF | TGCGCCAGCAGCTTTTGGGGGCTGGACGAGCAGTACTTC
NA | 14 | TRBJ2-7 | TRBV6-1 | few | CASSLPGTPYEQYF | TGTGCCAGCAGCTTACCCGGGACACCGTACGAGCAGTACTTC
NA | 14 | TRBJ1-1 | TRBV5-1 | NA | CASKTGTSNTEAFF | TGCGCCAGCAAAACAGGCACTTCGAACACTGAAGCTTTCTTT
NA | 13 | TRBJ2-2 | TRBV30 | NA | CAWSHGATGELFF | TGTGCCTGGAGTCATGGGGCAACCGGGGAGCTGTTTTTT
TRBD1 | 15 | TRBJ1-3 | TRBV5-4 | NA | CASSSGQGDGNTIYF | TGTGCCAGCAGTTCGGGACAGGGAGATGGAAACACCATATATTTT
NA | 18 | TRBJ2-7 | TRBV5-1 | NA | CASSRRHGSGLIAYEQYF | TGCGCCAGCAGCCGTAGGCATGGATCGGGACTTATAGCCTACGAGCAGTACTTC
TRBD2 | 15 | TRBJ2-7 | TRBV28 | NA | CASSLFPSGDYEQYF | TGTGCCAGCAGTTTGTTCCCTAGCGGTGACTACGAGCAGTACTTC
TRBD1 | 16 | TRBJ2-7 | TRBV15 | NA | CATSRVGTGLTYEQYF | TGTGCCACCAGCAGAGTGGGGACAGGTCTTACCTACGAGCAGTACTTC
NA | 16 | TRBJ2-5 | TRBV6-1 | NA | CASSEVSRGAAGAQYF | TGTGCCAGCAGTGAAGTTAGTCGGGGGGCAGCTGGGGCCCAGTACTTC
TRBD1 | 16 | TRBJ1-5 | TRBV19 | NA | CASSIDGQGSNQPQHF | TGTGCCAGTAGTATAGATGGACAGGGAAGCAATCAGCCCCAGCATTTT